Here is one TCR beta chain with its context. What it binds is unknown. This sample stems from a study of cytomegalovirus exposure and HLA in healthy donors. The CDR3 is 17 amino acids. Per the germline V gene, CDR1 is SGHTA and CDR2 is FQGNSA. V lost 1 base to trimming and J lost 1 base; unmatched junction nucleotides: 6. Study-wide findings and caveats: Most TCR sequences were seen very rarely across donors, but some public TCRs occurred in many.

The PCR contained 60 Vbeta and 13 Jbeta primers. The table came from immunoSEQ multiplex PCR; TCRdb's copy has only in-frame clones and leaves some out. The sample holds hundreds of thousands of clones, roughly 80% seen once. The sequence was collected from a man between 25 and 39 years old in good health and CMV-seronegative. The chain combines TRBV7-2 with TRBJ2-5, with 10 bases aligning to TRBD1. Material: PBMCs. The DNA for the CDR3 is TGTGCCAGCAGCTTAGTGGGACAGGGGCGCCGCCAAGAGACCCAGTACTTC. It yields the protein CASSLVGQGRRQETQYF.